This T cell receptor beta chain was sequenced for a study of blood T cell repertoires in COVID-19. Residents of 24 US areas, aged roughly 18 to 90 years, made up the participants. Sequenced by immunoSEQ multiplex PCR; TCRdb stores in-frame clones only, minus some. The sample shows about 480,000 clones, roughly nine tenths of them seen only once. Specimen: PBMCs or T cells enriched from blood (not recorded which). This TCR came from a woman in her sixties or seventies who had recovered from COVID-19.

The CDR3 DNA reads TGTGCCAGCAGCCAAGCCTTATCCCGGGACAGGGTGTATGGCTACACCTTC. Amino acid sequence: CASSQALSRDRVYGYTF. The chain uses TRBV3-1 (or the pseudogene TRBV3-2) and TRBJ1-2; TRBD1 aligns across 9 bases. The CDR3 is 17 residues long. Looked up from germline, CDR1 is LGHDT and CDR2 is YNNKEL (reference sequence). The V and J ends lost 1 base and 5 bases, in that order; junction bases with no gene match: 11.